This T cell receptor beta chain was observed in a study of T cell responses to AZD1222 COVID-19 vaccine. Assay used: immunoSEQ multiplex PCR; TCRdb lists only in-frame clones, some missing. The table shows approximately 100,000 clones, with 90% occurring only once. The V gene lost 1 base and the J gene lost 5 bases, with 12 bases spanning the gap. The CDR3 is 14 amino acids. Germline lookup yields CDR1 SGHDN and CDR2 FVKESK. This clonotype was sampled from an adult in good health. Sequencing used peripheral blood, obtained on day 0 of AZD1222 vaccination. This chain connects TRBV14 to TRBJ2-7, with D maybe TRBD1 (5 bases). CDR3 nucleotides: TGTGCCAGCAGCCAAGTATTCAGGGTCAACGAGCAGTACTTC. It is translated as CASSQVFRVNEQYF.